This entry lists 3 T cell receptor beta chains sequenced from one sample in a study of beta chain features in type 1 diabetes. The study reverse transcribed the entire isolated RNA, so it sequenced expressed TCRB transcripts. Only in-frame clones appear in the TCRdb table, and some are missing; sequencing was by immunoSEQ multiplex PCR. This table has 130,000 to 150,000 clones, 6.9% appearing once. Sequencing input: central memory CD4+ T cells from blood. The receptors shown here come from a woman aged 25-40 years in good health.

For this clone: At one end the junction does not follow the germline gene, possibly because of a read error. The chain's CDR3 is CASSQGFGQQLPKF. DNA for the CDR3: TGCGCCAGCAGCCAAGGTTTTGGACAGCAGCTACCCAAATTT. This chain uses TRBV4-3 with TRBJ1-1; D might be TRBD1 (6 bases). CDR1 LGHNA and CDR2 YSLEER come from the germline V gene. CDR3 length: 14 residues.

This clone was seen only a few times. The chain employs TRBV7-9 and TRBJ2-1; 11 bases agree with TRBD2. The ends lost 5 bases at V and 5 bases at J; junction bases unmatched: 8. Germline lookup yields CDR1 SEHNR and CDR2 FQNEAQ (reference sequence). The CDR3 consists of 16 residues. CDR3 in DNA: TGTGCCAGCAGCCACCCTAGCGGGAGGATTGACAATGAGCAGTTCTTC. This translates into CASSHPSGRIDNEQFF.

The chain employs TRBV6-5 and TRBJ2-7, with TRBD1 matching 8 bases. The germline V gene encodes CDR1 MNHEY and CDR2 SVGAGI. The trim removed 6 bases at V and 3 bases at J, leaving 1 base unmatched. This CDR3 has 12 residues. CDR3 region: CASSGQGYEQYF. The CDR3, as DNA: TGTGCCAGCAGCGGACAGGGCTACGAGCAGTACTTC.